These 22 T cell receptor beta chains were all obtained from the same sample, sequenced in a study of blood T cell repertoires in COVID-19. Repertoires were generated with immunoSEQ multiplex PCR, while TCRdb's copy carries only in-frame clones and drops some. The sample lists under 300,000 clones, approximately 85% occurring once. Sequencing used peripheral blood. The origin of the receptors is a man at least 80 years old with acute or convalescent COVID-19.

The V call is TRBV18, the J call TRBJ1-6; 7 bases fit TRBD1. The CDR3 extends over 14 amino acids. Germline V gene lookup returns CDR1 KGHSH and CDR2 LQKENI. Unmatched junction bases numbered 0, after V lost 2 bases and J lost 5 bases. CDR3 in DNA: TGTGCCAGCTCACCAGACAGGGATAATTCACCCCTCCACTTT. Protein sequence: CASSPDRDNSPLHF.

This chain links TRBV6-2 or TRBV6-3 with TRBJ1-5; D remains ambiguous. The CDR3 is 13 residues long. Germline V CDR1 and CDR2: MNHEY, SVGEGT. V shed 5 bases and J shed 4 bases, with 9 bases lying between them. CDR3 in DNA: TGTGCCAGCAGTCCCCTAGGAAATCAGCCCCAGCATTTT. As protein: CASSPLGNQPQHF.

The J gene is TRBJ2-3, the V gene TRBV7-2, with TRBD2 matching over 11 bases. The trim removed 6 bases at V and 5 bases at J, leaving 4 bases unmatched. Germline V gene lookup returns CDR1 SGHTA and CDR2 FQGNSA. This CDR3 is built from 14 residues. The CDR3 sequence is CASSLAGGGDTQYF. The CDR3 DNA reads as TGTGCCAGCAGTCTAGCGGGGGGTGGAGATACGCAGTATTTT.

The J gene is TRBJ1-5, the V gene TRBV6-1; D is uncertain. Germline V lookup: CDR1 MNHNS, CDR2 SASEGT. CDR3 length equals 11 residues. V was trimmed by 1 base and J by 7 bases, leaving 2 bases between them. CDR3: CASSEVQPQHF. In DNA, the CDR3 is TGTGCCAGCAGTGAAGTACAGCCCCAGCATTTT.

The chain couples TRBV23-1 to TRBJ1-4, with 9 positions matching TRBD1. TRBV23-1 falls under the ORF class, with uncertain function. The CDR3 is 16 residues long. Trimming took 10 bases from V and 0 from J; bases not matched to a gene: 9. This chain's CDR3 is CATGQGLYATNEKLFF. CDR3 DNA sequence: TGCGCCACCGGACAGGGGCTCTACGCAACTAATGAAAAACTGTTTTTT.

DNA of the CDR3: TGTGCCAGCAGCTTAGGACTAGTTGCCGAGCAGTACTTC. Residues: CASSLGLVAEQYF. The chain couples TRBV7-2 to TRBJ2-7, with a tentative D call TRBD2 (6 bases). Germline CDR1 SGHTA, CDR2 FQGNSA. V was cut by 1 base and J by 6 bases, with 10 bases left in between. The CDR3 covers 13 residues.

This chain joins TRBV7-9 and TRBJ2-3; 11 bases line up with TRBD2. Germline V CDR1 and CDR2: SEHNR, FQNEAQ (reference sequence). V was pared by 1 base and J by 4 bases, with 1 base of the junction left unmatched. This CDR3 has 15 amino acids. CDR3 sequence reads: CASSLELAGADTQYF. The CDR3 nucleotides read TGTGCCAGCAGCTTAGAACTAGCGGGAGCAGATACGCAGTATTTT.

In DNA, the CDR3 is TGTGCCAGCAGTTTGTCGTACGGGGAGCTGTTTTTT. This encodes CASSLSYGELFF. This chain joins TRBV6-2 or TRBV6-3 and TRBJ2-2; no reliable D call. The CDR3 runs to 12 residues. Deletions cut 4 bases from V and 7 bases from J, with 7 bases between. The germline V gene encodes CDR1 MNHEY and CDR2 SVGEGT.

The V call is TRBV27, the J call TRBJ2-7; 9 nucleotides match TRBD1. Germline CDR1 and CDR2: MNHEY and SMNVEV (reference sequence). With 5 bases clipped from V and 1 base from J, the junction kept 6 bases outside the gene matches. The CDR3 covers 15 residues. The CDR3 reads CASSASGTGSYEQYF. The CDR3 DNA follows: TGTGCCAGCAGTGCCTCCGGGACAGGGTCCTACGAGCAGTACTTC.

This chain connects TRBV5-4 to TRBJ2-2; the match to TRBD1 covers 8 bases. Germline V gives CDR1 SGHNT, CDR2 YYREEE (reference sequence). Trimming at V came to 1 base and at J to 6 bases, leaving 5 bases not matched to a gene. The CDR3 runs to 15 residues. The CDR3 DNA sequence: TGTGCCAGCAGCTTGCCCCAGGGGGCGGCCGGGGAGCTGTTTTTT. Translation gives CASSLPQGAAGELFF.

The V call is TRBV5-5, the J call TRBJ2-5, with 8 bases identical to TRBD1. V lost 1 base and J lost 3; bases outside the gene matches: 11. The germline CDR1 and CDR2 sequences are SGHKS and YYEKEE (reference sequence). The CDR3 length is 17 residues. In DNA form, the CDR3 reads TGTGCCAGCAGCTTGAGGGTTATCGGACAGGGAAAAGAGACCCAGTACTTC. Amino acids: CASSLRVIGQGKETQYF.

J is TRBJ2-5 and V is TRBV4-2, with TRBD2 identical over 11 bases. The ends lost 6 bases at V and 3 bases at J; junction bases unmatched: 15. CDR3 length equals 18 residues. Germline CDR1 is LGHNA and CDR2 is YNFKEQ. The CDR3, as DNA: TGTGCCAGCAGTCCCCTAACGGGTAGCGGGGGGGCCGAAGAGACCCAGTACTTC. This encodes CASSPLTGSGGAEETQYF.

The V call is TRBV28, the J call TRBJ1-3; D call uncertain. This CDR3 comprises 13 residues. With 5 bases removed from V and 4 bases from J, the gap between germline ends came to 9 bases. Germline V gives CDR1 MDHEN, CDR2 SYDVKM. CDR3 nucleotides: TGTGCCAGCAGTAATTTACGGGGAAACACCATATATTTT. This gives the protein CASSNLRGNTIYF. Full variable domain (rest looked up from reference TRBV28 and TRBJ1-3): DVKVTQSSRYLVKRTGEKVFLECVQDMDHENMFWYRQDPGLGLRLIYFSYDVKMKEKGDIPEGYSVSREKKERFSLILESASTNQTSMYLCASSNLRGNTIYFGEGSWLTVV.

The sample holds a few counts of this clone. V usage is TRBV12-3 or TRBV12-4 and J usage is TRBJ1-5, with unresolved D. The CDR3 length is 12 residues. V lost 2 bases and J lost 9, with 8 bases in between. The CDR3 reads CASSLYPGPQHF. CDR3 bases: TGTGCCAGCAGTTTATACCCAGGGCCCCAGCATTTT.

V and J are TRBV19 and TRBJ2-1; D unclear. The V end was cut by 3 bases, the J end by 6 bases, with 6 bases between. This CDR3 region has 12 residues. CDR1 is LNHDA, CDR2 SQIVND, per germline (reference sequence). CDR3 sequence: CASSIGGNEQFF. The DNA for the CDR3 is TGTGCCAGTAGTATCGGCGGCAATGAGCAGTTCTTC. Looking up the rest from reference TRBV19 and TRBJ2-1 gives the full variable domain: DGGITQSPKYLFRKEGQNVTLSCEQNLNHDAMYWYRQDPGQGLRLIYYSQIVNDFQKGDIAEGYSVSREKKESFPLTVTSAQKNPTAFYLCASSIGGNEQFFGPGTRLTVL.

This chain joins TRBV15 and TRBJ2-3; D gene uncertain. CDR1 and CDR2 from the germline V gene are LNHNV and YYDKDF (reference sequence). The V and J ends lost 3 bases and 6 bases respectively, with 7 bases between them. The CDR3 runs to 12 residues. The CDR3 nucleotides are TGTGCCACCAGCAGCAACCAGGATACGCAGTATTTT. Its translation is CATSSNQDTQYF.

This rearrangement joins TRBV29-1 to TRBJ1-1; D uncertain. The CDR3 spans 13 residues. Germline V gene sequence: CDR1 SQVTM, CDR2 ANQGSEA. V was trimmed by 7 bases and J by 6 bases, leaving 18 bases between them. CDR3 DNA sequence: TGCAGCGCGGTAGTGGCAGCCGAGGCTGAAGCTTTCTTT. It codes for CSAVVAAEAEAFF.

The gene calls are TRBV5-1 and TRBJ1-2; TRBD1 matches at 7 bases. The CDR3 loop spans 14 amino acids. Losses at the gene ends were 4 bases for V and 6 bases for J; bases not matched to a gene: 9. Germline CDR1 SGHRS, CDR2 YFSETQ. The CDR3: CASSRDRAGDGYTF. The CDR3 bases are TGCGCCAGCAGCCGTGACAGGGCAGGGGATGGCTACACCTTC.

This clone was detected only once. The rearrangement uses TRBV18 and TRBJ2-7; 9 bases align to TRBD1. The CDR3 covers 15 residues. V gave up 3 bases and J gave up 2 bases; unmatched junction bases: 5. Germline CDR1 and CDR2: KGHSH and LQKENI. Written as DNA, the CDR3 is TGTGCCAGCTCACCTCCTGGGACAGGGACCTACGAGCAGTACTTC. This codes for CASSPPGTGTYEQYF.

The V and J genes are TRBV19 and TRBJ2-7, with TRBD1 identical over 8 bases. With 6 bases clipped from V and 4 bases from J, the junction kept 14 bases outside the gene matches. Germline CDR1 reads LNHDA; CDR2 reads SQIVND (reference sequence). The CDR3 has 16 amino acids. Here the CDR3 DNA reads TGTGCCAGTAGCCCGAATGATGGGACAGGTTCGTACGAGCAGTACTTC. Its translation is CASSPNDGTGSYEQYF.

V gene TRBV7-3 combines with J gene TRBJ1-5; D not certain. Trimming took off 7 bases at V and 9 bases at J, with 22 bases between the two ends. The CDR3 is made up of 15 amino acids. Germline CDR1 reads SGHTA; CDR2 reads FQGTGA. CDR3: CASTLGLADVGPQHF. In DNA, the CDR3 is TGTGCCAGCACCCTTGGACTCGCAGATGTGGGGCCCCAGCATTTT.

The V gene is TRBV18, the J gene TRBJ2-1, with D perhaps matching TRBD2 (5 bases). The germline V gene has CDR1 KGHSH and CDR2 LQKENI. V lost 1 base, J lost 1 base, and 8 bases lay in between. The CDR3 has 15 amino acids. The CDR3 protein is CASSPRSGSYNEQFF. CDR3 nucleotides: TGTGCCAGCTCACCACGGAGCGGATCCTACAATGAGCAGTTCTTC.